This is a list of T cell receptor beta chains from one sample in a study of blood T cell repertoires in COVID-19. The table came from immunoSEQ multiplex PCR; TCRdb's copy has only in-frame clones and leaves some out. Of around 270,000 clones in the sample, 84% were seen once. Sequenced sample: peripheral blood. These receptor sequences come from a person aged 70 to 85 with COVID-19, enrolled during active disease. CDR3s include the opening cysteine and the closing phenylalanine or tryptophan. D genes are given only for firm matches. For some rows the clone size is stated as once, few or many, or as a class when expanded; others skip it.

TRBJ2-1 | once | TRBV4-1 | 19 | TRBD2 | TGCGCCAGCAGCCAAGGGAGGCGGGAGTTGGGCCCCTTGGACAATGAGCAGTTCTTC | CASSQGRRELGPLDNEQFF
TRBJ1-2 | - | TRBV19 | 12 | TRBD1 | TGTGCCAGTCAGACAGGGAACTATGGCTACACCTTC | CASQTGNYGYTF
TRBJ1-3 | - | TRBV11-2 | 12 | - | TGTGCCAGCAGCTTATCCGGGGACACCATATATTTT | CASSLSGDTIYF
TRBJ2-3 | once | TRBV7-2 | 15 | - | TGTGCCAGCAGCTTAGTGGCGGGTCTCACAGATACGCAGTATTTT | CASSLVAGLTDTQYF
TRBJ1-2 | - | TRBV30 | 13 | TRBD1 | TGTGCCTGGAGTGCCGGACAGGCCGATGGCTACACCTTC | CAWSAGQADGYTF
TRBJ2-7 | - | TRBV16 | 14 | - | TGTGCCAGCAGCCAAAGACTGGACTCCTACGAGCAGTACTTC | CASSQRLDSYEQYF
TRBJ2-3 | - | TRBV7-2 | 14 | TRBD2 | TGTGCCAGCAGCTTAGGCGGGGGGGTAAGAACGCAGTATTTT | CASSLGGGVRTQYF
TRBJ1-1 | - | TRBV10-3 | 15 | TRBD1 | TGTGCCATCAGGGGACAGGGCGGTGCGAACACTGAAGCTTTCTTT | CAIRGQGGANTEAFF
TRBJ2-1 | - | TRBV28 | 15 | - | TGTGCCAGCACCAGCCCTCGGGGACTCTACAATGAGCAGTTCTTC | CASTSPRGLYNEQFF
TRBJ2-7 | - | TRBV5-1 | 14 | - | TGCGCCAGCAGACCTCAGGGTGAAGGCTACGAGCAGTACTTC | CASRPQGEGYEQYF
TRBJ2-7 | - | TRBV28 | 17 | - | TGTGCCAGCAGTTTAGGACTGACCTATGATCAGCGGTGGAGGCAGTACTTC | CASSLGLTYDQRWRQYF
TRBJ1-6 | - | TRBV3-1/TRBV3-2 | 14 | - | TGTGCCAGCAGCCAAGGGACTATGGGTTCACCCCTCCACTTT | CASSQGTMGSPLHF
TRBJ2-5 | - | TRBV14 | 15 | TRBD2 | TGTGCCAGCAGCCAAGATGGACTAGCGTTTCAGACCCAGTACTTC | CASSQDGLAFQTQYF
TRBJ2-2 | - | TRBV11-2 | 14 | - | TGTGCCAGCAGCGGCGCACGAGGTCCTGGGGAGCTGTTTTTT | CASSGARGPGELFF
TRBJ2-7 | - | TRBV5-4 | 12 | - | TGTGCCAGCAGCTTGCAGGGGTACGAGCAGTACTTC | CASSLQGYEQYF
TRBJ2-1 | - | TRBV12-3/TRBV12-4 | 13 | - | TGTGCCAGCAGTTTCAACAGGATCCATGAGCAGTTCTTC | CASSFNRIHEQFF